Shown below are 3 T cell receptor beta chains from a single sample sequenced in a study of blood T cell repertoires in COVID-19. Using immunoSEQ multiplex PCR, the repertoire was profiled, and TCRdb retains in-frame clones only, with some absent. The repertoire holds some 210,000 clones, with roughly 90% as singletons. The specimen sequenced was peripheral blood. All receptors come from a man aged 55 to 70 with COVID-19, enrolled during active disease.

This chain joins TRBV6-5 and TRBJ1-6; no definite D call. Between the trimmed V and J ends, which lost 2 bases and 7 bases, there was a span of 12 bases. The CDR3 spans 15 residues. Germline-derived CDR1 and CDR2 are MNHEY and SVGAGI. This CDR3 is CASSYEGQINSPLHF. The CDR3, as DNA: TGTGCCAGCAGTTACGAGGGTCAGATAAATTCACCCCTCCACTTT.

The V call is TRBV11-2, the J call TRBJ1-6; D is ambiguous. The V and J ends lost 3 bases and 6 bases respectively, with 12 bases between them. Germline CDR1 and CDR2: SGHAT and FQNNGV. The CDR3 sequence is 15 residues long. The CDR3 nucleotides are TGTGCCAGCAGCTTGGAGGGAAGTAGTAATTCACCCCTCCACTTT. Translation gives CASSLEGSSNSPLHF.

The chain employs TRBV5-1 and TRBJ2-2, with D uncertain. Germline V gene data show CDR1 as SGHRS and CDR2 as YFSETQ. V lost 1 base and J lost 5, with 6 bases in between. CDR3 size: 13 residues. The CDR3 protein is CASSLTRTGELFF. The CDR3 DNA is TGCGCCAGCAGCTTGACGAGGACCGGGGAGCTGTTTTTT. The entire variable domain, with the rest obtained from reference TRBV5-1 and TRBJ2-2, is as follows: KAGVTQTPRYLIKTRGQQVTLSCSPISGHRSVSWYQQTPGQGLQFLFEYFSETQRNKGNFPGRFSGRQFSNSRSEMNVSTLELGDSALYLCASSLTRTGELFFGEGSRLTVL.